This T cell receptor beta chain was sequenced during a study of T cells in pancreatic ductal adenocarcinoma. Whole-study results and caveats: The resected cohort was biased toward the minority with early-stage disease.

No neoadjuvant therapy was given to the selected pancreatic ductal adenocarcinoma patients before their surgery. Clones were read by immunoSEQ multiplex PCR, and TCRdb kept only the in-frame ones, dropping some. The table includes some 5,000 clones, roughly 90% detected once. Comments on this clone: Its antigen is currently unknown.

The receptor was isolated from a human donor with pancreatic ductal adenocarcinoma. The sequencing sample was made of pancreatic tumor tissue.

CDR3 DNA: TGTGCCAGCAGCTTAAGGGAGAGGGGAAACACCATATATTTT. Protein product: CASSLRERGNTIYF. The V gene is TRBV7-8, the J gene TRBJ1-3; D is unresolved. This CDR3 contains 14 residues. CDR1 is SGHVS and CDR2 is FQNEAQ in the germline V gene. Trimming stripped 2 bases from V and 4 bases from J, with 9 bases between.